In its sample, the clone carrying this T cell receptor beta chain was seen a few times. Its matching antigen is unknown. The PCR contained 60 Vbeta and 13 Jbeta primers. The table came from immunoSEQ multiplex PCR; TCRdb's copy has only in-frame clones and leaves some out. The sample has roughly 180,000 clones; over 80% are singletons. The CDR3 runs to 14 residues. J was trimmed by 6 bases and V by 6 bases; bases with no gene match: 9. The germline gives CDR1 SGHVS, CDR2 FQNEAQ. This record comes from a study of cytomegalovirus exposure and HLA in healthy donors. Study context: There were under 130 million unique TCR beta sequences, drawn from 150 million to 200 million T cells, in an earlier analysis.

The study's findings and limits: In a later analysis, HLA-associated TCR beta chains were more clonally expanded than equally common others. Common viral pathogens seemed to be connected with several of the most significant clusters, according to a later analysis.

The specimen was PBMCs. This chain joins TRBV7-8 and TRBJ1-2, with 8 bases that match TRBD1. This sequence originates from a boy aged 2-15 years in good health and CMV-seronegative. CDR3: CASRSARTGHGYTF. In DNA form, the CDR3 reads TGTGCCAGCAGGTCTGCCCGGACAGGGCATGGCTACACCTTC.